One sample yielded the 22 T cell receptor beta chains listed below, sequenced in a study of technical replicates of blood from several donors. Repertoires were generated with immunoSEQ multiplex PCR, while TCRdb's copy carries only in-frame clones and drops some. The sample lists 75,000 to 90,000 clones, just over 90% occurring once. The sequencing input was T cells isolated from PBMCs. The receptors were gathered from a human donor in good health.

This chain links TRBV2 with TRBJ2-7; D is perhaps TRBD1 (5 bases). With 3 bases removed from V and 5 bases from J, the gap between germline ends came to 14 bases. This CDR3 spans 14 amino acids. Germline CDR1 SNHLY, CDR2 FYNNEI. The CDR3 reads CASSEQGSPNEQYF. The CDR3 DNA follows: TGTGCCAGCAGTGAGCAGGGTAGCCCAAACGAGCAGTACTTC.

In nucleotides, the CDR3 is TGTGCCAGCAGTCCGATAAAAGGGGCAATAGGGGGCTACACCTTC. Amino acid sequence: CASSPIKGAIGGYTF. The chain couples TRBV28 to TRBJ1-2, with a possible D match to TRBD1 (5 bases). The CDR3 is 15 amino acids. CDR1 and CDR2 (germline): MDHEN, SYDVKM. V shed 5 bases and J shed 8 bases, with 21 bases lying between them.

This chain links TRBV7-8 with TRBJ1-5; the D is unclear. The germline gives CDR1 SGHVS, CDR2 FQNEAQ. V was shortened by 4 bases and J by 10 bases, with 11 bases between the two germline ends. This CDR3 comprises 12 residues. The CDR3 here is CASSYGAEPQHF. The CDR3 DNA follows: TGTGCCAGCAGCTATGGAGCGGAACCCCAGCATTTT. The full variable domain, rest sourced from reference TRBV7-8 and TRBJ1-5, is GAGVSQSPRYKVAKRGQDVALRCDPISGHVSLFWYQQALGQGPEFLTYFQNEAQLDKSGLPSDRFFAERPEGSVSTLKIQRTQQEDSAVYLCASSYGAEPQHFGDGTRLSIL.

J is TRBJ2-7 and V is TRBV4-1, with D perhaps matching TRBD1 (5 bases). The germline V gene encodes CDR1 MGHRA and CDR2 YSYEKL. The CDR3 contains 16 residues. Trimming shortened V by 1 base and J by 3 bases, and 16 bases separated the two germline ends. CDR3 nucleotide sequence: TGCGCCAGCAGCCAAGTCCTGGCAGGGAAAAGCTACGAGCAGTACTTC. Protein: CASSQVLAGKSYEQYF.

The J gene is TRBJ2-7, the V gene TRBV2, with 11 bases that match TRBD1. CDR1 and CDR2 (germline): SNHLY, FYNNEI. V lost 7 bases and J lost 6; bases outside the gene matches: 11. The CDR3 extends over 15 amino acids. This CDR3 is CASKLSGTGGGEQYF. As DNA, the CDR3 is TGTGCCAGCAAGCTTTCCGGGACAGGGGGGGGCGAGCAGTACTTC.

This sequence joins TRBV11-3 and TRBJ1-2; D may be TRBD1 (5 bases). The germline gives CDR1 SGHNT, CDR2 YENEEA. Between the trimmed V and J ends, which lost 3 bases and 4 bases, there was a span of 9 bases. The CDR3 runs to 13 residues. CDR3 nucleotides: TGTGCCAGCAGCTTGACAGCTTTCTATGGCTACACCTTC. Translation: CASSLTAFYGYTF.

The chain uses TRBV7-9 and TRBJ2-1; D may be TRBD2 (5 bases). The CDR3 is 13 amino acids. Germline CDR1 SEHNR, CDR2 FQNEAQ (reference sequence). The V gene lost 10 bases and the J gene lost 0 bases, with 10 bases spanning the gap. CDR3 DNA sequence: TGTGCCACCACCGGGATCTCCTACAATGAGCAGTTCTTC. Translation: CATTGISYNEQFF.

V and J are TRBV28 and TRBJ1-5; D remains ambiguous. Trimming shortened V by 4 bases and J by 0 bases, and 13 bases separated the two germline ends. This CDR3 spans 16 amino acids. Germline CDR1 MDHEN, CDR2 SYDVKM. CDR3 loop: CASSSWTGYSNQPQHF. The CDR3 region has the DNA TGTGCCAGCAGTTCATGGACGGGTTATAGCAATCAGCCCCAGCATTTT.

The CDR3 DNA reads as TGTGCCAGCAGTGGCGGGACTAGTTCCTACGAGCAGTACTTC. Translated, it gives CASSGGTSSYEQYF. This chain connects TRBV6-1 to TRBJ2-7; 8 nucleotides align to TRBD2. CDR1 and CDR2 (germline): MNHNS, SASEGT. CDR3 length equals 14 residues. The junction had 3 bases not matched to a gene; V was cut back by 4 bases and J by 1 base.

The chain recombines TRBV7-9 with TRBJ1-3, with D maybe TRBD1 (5 bases). CDR1 is SEHNR and CDR2 is FQNEAQ in the germline V gene (reference sequence). This CDR3 region has 16 residues. Trimming took 4 bases from V and 4 from J, leaving 17 bases between them. CDR3: CASSSTYRIQGNTIYF. The CDR3, as DNA: TGTGCCAGCAGCTCAACTTACAGGATCCAGGGAAACACCATATATTTT.

The chain recombines TRBV15 with TRBJ1-5, with D hard to call. Germline assignment: CDR1 LNHNV and CDR2 YYDKDF (reference sequence). V lost 3 bases, J lost 6 bases, and 18 bases lay in between. The CDR3 has 16 residues. CDR3 loop: CATSRVGRSGFQPQHF. DNA of the CDR3: TGTGCCACCAGCAGGGTTGGCAGGTCTGGTTTTCAGCCCCAGCATTTT.

The V and J genes are TRBV27 and TRBJ2-1; D is unclear. The V end was cut by 2 bases, the J end by 5 bases, with 4 bases between. From germline, CDR1 is MNHEY and CDR2 SMNVEV (reference sequence). CDR3 size: 12 residues. Here the CDR3 DNA reads TGTGCCAGCAGTTTACGAGACAATGAGCAGTTCTTC. This encodes CASSLRDNEQFF.

The chain combines TRBV19 with TRBJ1-5, with 7 bases identical to TRBD1. Germline V gives CDR1 LNHDA, CDR2 SQIVND (reference sequence). There are 16 residues in the CDR3. J gave up 3 bases and V 5 bases, and 10 bases lay outside the gene matches. This CDR3 reads CASSPITGTVNQPQHF. CDR3 coding DNA: TGTGCCAGTAGTCCTATAACCGGGACAGTCAATCAGCCCCAGCATTTT.

CDR3 DNA sequence: TGTGCCTGGAGCCCCGGGACAGGGCAGAACACCATATATTTT. Translating gives CAWSPGTGQNTIYF. This sequence joins TRBV30 and TRBJ1-3, with TRBD1 matching over 9 bases. After removal of 3 bases from V and 7 bases from J, the junction contained 7 bases not matched to a gene. This CDR3 has 14 amino acids. Germline V gene data show CDR1 as GTSNPN and CDR2 as SVGIG (reference sequence).

The chain combines TRBV19 with TRBJ2-1; D unresolved. Trimming cost V 0 bases and J 2 bases, with 5 bases left between them. The CDR3 sequence is 14 residues long. Germline CDR1 and CDR2: LNHDA and SQIVND (reference sequence). CDR3 bases: TGTGCCAGTAGTATAGATCGAGCCTACAATGAGCAGTTCTTC. This gives the protein CASSIDRAYNEQFF.

The rearrangement uses TRBV6-1 and TRBJ2-2; no clear D gene. V was cut by 2 bases and J by 4 bases, with 11 bases left in between. The CDR3 is 15 amino acids. Germline V CDR1 and CDR2: MNHNS, SASEGT. The CDR3 DNA reads TGTGCCAGCAGTGAACCGAGGCAGAGCACCGGGGAGCTGTTTTTT. Translating gives CASSEPRQSTGELFF.

The rearrangement uses TRBV7-6 and TRBJ2-1; TRBD2 matches 8 bases. With 4 bases clipped from V and 7 bases from J, the junction kept 12 bases outside the gene matches. The CDR3 extends over 16 amino acids. CDR1 is SGHVS, CDR2 FNYEAQ, per germline. Here the CDR3 reads CASSSSGGGFFNEQFF. The CDR3 DNA follows: TGTGCCAGCAGCTCTTCAGGCGGGGGGTTCTTTAATGAGCAGTTCTTC.

The CDR3 region is CASKGSDPPYNEQFF. CDR3 DNA: TGTGCCAGCAAGGGGTCTGATCCCCCATACAATGAGCAGTTCTTC. The V gene is TRBV28, the J gene TRBJ2-1, with a possible D match to TRBD1 (5 bases). The CDR3 length is 15 residues. Per germline, CDR1 MDHEN and CDR2 SYDVKM. Trimming took off 7 bases at V and 4 bases at J, with 17 bases between the two ends.

The CDR3 region is CASSFLAEISGNTIYF. The CDR3 bases are TGTGCCAGCAGTTTCCTAGCGGAGATCTCTGGAAACACCATATATTTT. This chain uses TRBV28 with TRBJ1-3; D uncertain. Trimming cost V 3 bases and J 0 bases, with 12 bases left between them. The germline gives CDR1 MDHEN, CDR2 SYDVKM. The CDR3 totals 16 residues.

CDR3 DNA sequence: TGTGCCAGTAGCCTCACACCGAACACTGAAGCTTTCTTT. It translates to CASSLTPNTEAFF. The rearrangement uses TRBV19 and TRBJ1-1; the D is unclear. Trimming took off 6 bases at V and 1 base at J, with 9 bases between the two ends. Germline V gene data show CDR1 as LNHDA and CDR2 as SQIVND (reference sequence). This CDR3 comprises 13 residues.

This clone appeared once. The chain employs TRBV6-5 and TRBJ2-7, with 10 nucleotides matching TRBD1. The germline V gene has CDR1 MNHEY and CDR2 SVGAGI. This CDR3 region has 13 residues. Unmatched junction bases numbered 5, after V lost 6 bases and J lost 6 bases. The CDR3: CASSPGTGAEQYF. The DNA for the CDR3 is TGTGCCAGCAGCCCCGGGACAGGGGCCGAGCAGTACTTC.

The chain recombines TRBV7-9 with TRBJ1-1, with D perhaps TRBD1 (6 bases). V was pared by 2 bases and J by 0 bases, with 16 bases between. This CDR3 is 17 amino acids long. The V gene's germline CDR1 is SEHNR and CDR2 FQNEAQ (reference sequence). The CDR3 reads CASSLLPGQIMNTEAFF. CDR3 DNA sequence: TGTGCCAGCAGCTTACTCCCGGGACAAATAATGAACACTGAAGCTTTCTTT.